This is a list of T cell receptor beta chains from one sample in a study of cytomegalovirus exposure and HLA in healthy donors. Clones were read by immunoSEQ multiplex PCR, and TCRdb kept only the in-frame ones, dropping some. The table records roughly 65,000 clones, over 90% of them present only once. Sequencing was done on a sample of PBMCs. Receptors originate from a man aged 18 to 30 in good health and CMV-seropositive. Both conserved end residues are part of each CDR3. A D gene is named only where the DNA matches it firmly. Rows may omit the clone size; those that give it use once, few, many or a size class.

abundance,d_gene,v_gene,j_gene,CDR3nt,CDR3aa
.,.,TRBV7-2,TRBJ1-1,TGTGCCAGCAGCTTCCAAGAGGCAGGGGAAGCTTTCTTT,CASSFQEAGEAFF
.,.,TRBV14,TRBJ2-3,TGTGCCAGCAGCCAGCATGCGGGCCTGGGAACAGATACGCAGTATTTT,CASSQHAGLGTDTQYF
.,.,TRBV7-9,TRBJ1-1,TGTGCCAGCAGCTTAATCCGGGACACTGAAGCTTTCCCCCTCGGGCCGGCTTTCTTT,CASSLIRDTEAFPLGPAFF
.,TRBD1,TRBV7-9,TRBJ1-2,TGTGCCAGCAGCTTAACCCTAGGGACAGTACTGCCCTACACCTTC,CASSLTLGTVLPYTF
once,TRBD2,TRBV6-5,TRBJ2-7,TGTGCCAGCAGTTCTTGGACTAGCGGGATCTCCTACGAGCAGTACTTC,CASSSWTSGISYEQYF
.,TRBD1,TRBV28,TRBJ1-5,TGTGCCAGCACAACCGCCGGGACAGGGGAGAGTGTTGGCAATCAGCCCCAGCATTTT,CASTTAGTGESVGNQPQHF
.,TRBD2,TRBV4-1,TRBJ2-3,TGCGCCAGCAGCCTTCTAGCGGGAGGAACAGATACGCAGTATTTT,CASSLLAGGTDTQYF
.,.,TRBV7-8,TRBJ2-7,TGTGCCAGCAGCTTAGCGTTAAACGAGCAGTACTTC,CASSLALNEQYF
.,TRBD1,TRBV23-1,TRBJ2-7,TGCGTACTCGAGGGGGCGACTTGGAGAACGGATAAGTCCGAGCAGTACTTC,CVLEGATWRTDKSEQYF
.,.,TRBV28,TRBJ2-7,TGTGCCAGCAGTTTCTCAACGACGGGTTCCTACGAGCAGTACTTC,CASSFSTTGSYEQYF
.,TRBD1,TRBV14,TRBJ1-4,TGTGCCAGCAGCCAAGGCGGGACAGTTGCAACTAATGAAAAACTGTTTTTT,CASSQGGTVATNEKLFF
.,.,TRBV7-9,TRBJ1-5,TGTGCCAGCAGGCAAGGGGGTCTCAATCAGCCCCAGCATTTT,CASRQGGLNQPQHF
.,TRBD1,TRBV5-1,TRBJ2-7,TGCGCCAGCAGCCCGGGACAGACCTACGAGCAGTACTTC,CASSPGQTYEQYF
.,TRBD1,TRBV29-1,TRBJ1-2,TGCAGCGTTCCCACTCGGGACAGGGGCCAGACTAACTATGGCTACACCTTC,CSVPTRDRGQTNYGYTF
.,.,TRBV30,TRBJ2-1,TGTGCCTGGTCCTATGACAATGAGCAGTTCTTC,CAWSYDNEQFF
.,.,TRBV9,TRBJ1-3,TGTGCCAGCAGCGTAGCAGTGTTTGGGGGGACTTCTAGCTCTGGAAACACCATATATTTT,CASSVAVFGGTSSSGNTIYF
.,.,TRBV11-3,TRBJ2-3,TGTGCCAGCAGCTTAGGTAGCTCGGGGGCAGATACGCAGTATTTT,CASSLGSSGADTQYF
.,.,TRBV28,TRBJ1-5,TGTGCCAGCAGAGGGGATTGGGACAATCAGCCCCAGCATTTT,CASRGDWDNQPQHF
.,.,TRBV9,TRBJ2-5,TGTGCCAGCAGCGTAGGAGGCCGTGGGGAGACCCAGTACTTC,CASSVGGRGETQYF
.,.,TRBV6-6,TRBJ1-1,TGTGCCAGCAGCCCCGGTTATGAAGCTTTCTTT,CASSPGYEAFF
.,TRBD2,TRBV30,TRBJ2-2,TGTGCCTGGAGTTCCTCCCCAACTAGCGGGAGGGCCGCCACCGGGGAGCTGTTTTTT,CAWSSSPTSGRAATGELFF
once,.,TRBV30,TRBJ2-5,TGTGCCTGGAGCCGGTCGGGCCAAGAGACCCAGTACTTC,CAWSRSGQETQYF
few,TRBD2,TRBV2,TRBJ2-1,TGTGCCAGCAGTGTCGGGACTAGCGGTGAGCAGTTCTTC,CASSVGTSGEQFF
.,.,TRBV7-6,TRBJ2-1,TGTGCCAGCAGCATCCGGGACAACTCCTACAATGAGCAGTTCTTC,CASSIRDNSYNEQFF
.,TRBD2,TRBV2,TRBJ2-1,TGTGCCAGCACGGGAGGAGAGTACAATGAGCAGTTCTTC,CASTGGEYNEQFF
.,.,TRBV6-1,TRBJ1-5,TGTGCCAGCATCGGGACTGGGAATCAGCCCCAGCATTTT,CASIGTGNQPQHF
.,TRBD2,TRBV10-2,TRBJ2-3,TGCGCCAGCAGCGGAGAGCGGGAGCGGACCCTTAGCACAGATACGCAGTATTTT,CASSGERERTLSTDTQYF
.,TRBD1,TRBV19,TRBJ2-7,TGTGCCAGTAGTAAGACAGGGGGCTTCGGCTACGAGCAGTACTTC,CASSKTGGFGYEQYF
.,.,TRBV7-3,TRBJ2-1,TGTGCCAGCAGTCCCTCACTAGCAGGAGTCGAGGGCAATGAGCAGTTCTTC,CASSPSLAGVEGNEQFF
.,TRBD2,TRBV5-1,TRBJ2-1,TGCGCCAGCAGCTCCGGACTAGCGGGAGTCATCGAGCAGTTCTTC,CASSSGLAGVIEQFF
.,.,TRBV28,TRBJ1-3,TGTGCCAGCAGTTTTTCTTCACTCGGAAACACCATATATTTT,CASSFSSLGNTIYF
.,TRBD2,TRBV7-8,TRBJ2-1,TGTGCCAGCAGCGGACTAGCGGGAGGGCCGGATGAGCAGTTCTTC,CASSGLAGGPDEQFF
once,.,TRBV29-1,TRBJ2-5,TGCAGCGTTGATCGGGGGTACCAAGAGACCCAGTACTTC,CSVDRGYQETQYF
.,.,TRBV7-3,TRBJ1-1,TGTGCCAGCAGCTACAAACAGGGCACTGAAGCTTTCTTT,CASSYKQGTEAFF
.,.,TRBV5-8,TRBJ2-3,TGTGCCAGCAGCCCATTGTCCCCGATTGATGAGGATACGCAGTATTTT,CASSPLSPIDEDTQYF
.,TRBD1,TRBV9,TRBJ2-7,TGTGCCAGCTCCGAAAGGACAGGGAGCTCCTACGAGCAGTACTTC,CASSERTGSSYEQYF
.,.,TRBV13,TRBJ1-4,TGTGCCAGCAGCTTAGAGCCAGGAACTAATGAAAAACTGTTTTTT,CASSLEPGTNEKLFF
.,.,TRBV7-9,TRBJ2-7,TGTGCCAGCAGCTTTAGCTCCTACGAGCAGTACTTC,CASSFSSYEQYF